The subject of this entry is one T cell receptor (beta chain). These data come from a study of CD8 T cells in Susac syndrome. The sequenced target, TCR beta, came from blood CD8+ and CD4+ T cells. Healthy donors served as the controls. They were matched for age and sex. TEMRA cells were enriched by FACS, and CD4+ and CD8+ T cells were negatively isolated. When the RNA was reverse transcribed, random hexamers were used with an input of roughly 0.45 to 1 ug. Amplification of TCR beta CDR3 by immunoSEQ multiplex PCR spanned 54 Vbeta and 13 Jbeta. TCRdb passed the immunoSEQ multiplex PCR reads through MiXCR, listing each CDR3 protein once. The table includes roughly 190,000 distinct CDR3 sequences, about 94% detected once. The receptor was isolated from a human donor in good health. Sequenced material: CD4+ T cells from PBMCs.

The CDR3 loop is CASSFGQGAVETQYF. The CDR3 region has the DNA TGTGCCAGCAGTTTCGGACAGGGTGCCGTTGAGACCCAGTACTTC. This rearrangement joins TRBV27 to TRBJ2-5; 8 nucleotides agree with TRBD1. Germline lookup yields CDR1 MNHEY and CDR2 SMNVEV (reference sequence). CDR3 length equals 15 residues. The junction had 8 bases not matched to a gene; V was cut back by 3 bases and J by 5 bases.